The 6 T cell receptor beta chains below were found in one sample sequenced in a study of cytomegalovirus exposure and HLA in healthy donors. Primers: 60 Vbeta forward and 13 Jbeta reverse. Sequenced by immunoSEQ multiplex PCR; TCRdb stores in-frame clones only, minus some. The table counts 53,000 or so clones; roughly 12% lies in the top ten. Sequences were obtained from PBMCs. The receptors originated from a man between 18 and 29 years old in good health and CMV-seropositive.

V and J are TRBV5-5 and TRBJ2-2; 7 nucleotides match TRBD2. This CDR3 is built from 15 residues. The germline V gene has CDR1 SGHKS and CDR2 YYEKEE (reference sequence). The V and J ends lost 2 bases and 5 bases, in that order; junction bases with no gene match: 6. CDR3 sequence reads: CASSFRAGSTGELFF. The CDR3 DNA reads as TGTGCCAGCAGCTTTCGAGCGGGAAGTACCGGGGAGCTGTTTTTT. Variable domain in full (rest from reference TRBV5-5 and TRBJ2-2): DAGVTQSPTHLIKTRGQQVTLRCSPISGHKSVSWYQQVLGQGPQFIFQYYEKEERGRGNFPDRFSARQFPNYSSELNVNALLLGDSALYLCASSFRAGSTGELFFGEGSRLTVL.

The rearrangement links TRBV18 to TRBJ1-1; 8 bases are a match to TRBD1. The ends lost 6 bases at V and 2 bases at J; junction bases unmatched: 5. The CDR3 extends over 14 amino acids. The germline CDR1 and CDR2 sequences are KGHSH and LQKENI. CDR3 loop: CASSPGQANTEAFF. CDR3 DNA sequence: TGTGCCAGCTCTCCGGGACAGGCTAACACTGAAGCTTTCTTT.

This rearrangement joins TRBV5-6 to TRBJ2-2; the match to TRBD1 covers 7 bases. The germline gives CDR1 SGHDT, CDR2 YYEEEE. The length of the CDR3 is 14 residues. V shed 0 bases, J shed 6 bases, and the junction held 2 bases outside the gene matches. The CDR3 loop reads CASSLEQGSGELFF. CDR3 in DNA: TGTGCCAGCAGCTTGGAACAGGGGTCCGGGGAGCTGTTTTTT.

V is TRBV5-1 and J is TRBJ1-5, with TRBD1 as a possible D gene (5 bases). V was trimmed by 1 base and J by 4 bases, leaving 12 bases between them. The CDR3 runs 15 residues. Germline V CDR1 and CDR2: SGHRS, YFSETQ. CDR3 residues: CASSLTGATNQPQHF. CDR3 DNA sequence: TGCGCCAGCAGCTTGACAGGCGCCACTAATCAGCCCCAGCATTTT.

The chain employs TRBV6-1 and TRBJ1-2, with D unresolved. CDR1 and CDR2 from the germline V gene are MNHNS and SASEGT. This CDR3 contains 14 residues. Trimming left V 7 bases short and J 5 bases short, with 17 bases between. The DNA of the CDR3 is TGTGCCAGCACCGATAGGCGGGAATGGTATGGCTACACCTTC. This encodes CASTDRREWYGYTF.

The CDR3 coding sequence is TGCAGCGTCGTTCTACGGGGGACTGGCTACGAGCAGTACTTC. Translation gives CSVVLRGTGYEQYF. The rearrangement joins TRBV29-1 to TRBJ2-7; tentative D call: TRBD2 (6 bases). The CDR3 loop spans 14 amino acids. Germline CDR1 reads SQVTM; CDR2 reads ANQGSEA. V was pared by 6 bases and J by 3 bases, with 18 bases between.